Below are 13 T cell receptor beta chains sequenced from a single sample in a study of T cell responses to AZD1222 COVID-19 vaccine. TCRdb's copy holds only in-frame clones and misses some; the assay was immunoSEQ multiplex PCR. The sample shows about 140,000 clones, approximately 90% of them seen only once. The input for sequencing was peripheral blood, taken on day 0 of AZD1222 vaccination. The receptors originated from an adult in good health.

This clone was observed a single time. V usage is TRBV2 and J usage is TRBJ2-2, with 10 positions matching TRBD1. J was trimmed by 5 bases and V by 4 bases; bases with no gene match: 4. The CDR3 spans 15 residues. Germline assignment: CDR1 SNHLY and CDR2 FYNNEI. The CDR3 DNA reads TGTGCCAGCAGTGCGACAGGGGGCGGAACCGGGGAGCTGTTTTTT. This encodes CASSATGGGTGELFF.

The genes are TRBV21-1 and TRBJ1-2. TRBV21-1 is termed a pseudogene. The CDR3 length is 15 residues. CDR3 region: CASSKAGKTDYGYTF. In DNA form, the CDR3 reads TGTGCCAGCAGCAAAGCTGGCAAGACGGACTATGGCTACACCTTC.

The CDR3 reads CASGEGRLAGELFF. CDR3 bases: TGTGCCAGCGGAGAGGGGAGGTTGGCCGGGGAGCTGTTTTTT. The rearrangement uses TRBV3-1 (or the pseudogene TRBV3-2) and TRBJ2-2, with D possibly matching TRBD2 (6 bases). Germline CDR1 LGHDT, CDR2 YNNKEL (reference sequence). The V end was cut by 8 bases, the J end by 6 bases, with 16 bases between. CDR3 length: 14 amino acids.

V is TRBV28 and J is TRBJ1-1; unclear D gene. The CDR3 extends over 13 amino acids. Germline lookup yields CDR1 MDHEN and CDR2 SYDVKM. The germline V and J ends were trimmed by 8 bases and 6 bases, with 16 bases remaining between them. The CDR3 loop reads CASGMGLVAEAFF. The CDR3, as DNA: TGTGCCAGCGGGATGGGCCTGGTTGCTGAAGCTTTCTTT.

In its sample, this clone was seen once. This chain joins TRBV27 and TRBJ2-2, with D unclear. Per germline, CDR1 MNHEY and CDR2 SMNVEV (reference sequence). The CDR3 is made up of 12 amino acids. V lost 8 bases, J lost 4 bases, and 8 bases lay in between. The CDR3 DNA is TGTGCCAGCCCTACGGGCACCGGGGAGCTGTTTTTT. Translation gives CASPTGTGELFF.

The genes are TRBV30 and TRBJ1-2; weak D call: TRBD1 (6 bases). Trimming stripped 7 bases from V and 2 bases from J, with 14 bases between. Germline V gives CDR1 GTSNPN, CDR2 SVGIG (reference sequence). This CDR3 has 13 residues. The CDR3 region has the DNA TGTGCCTCCTCGACAGGACCGAACTATGGCTACACCTTC. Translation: CASSTGPNYGYTF.

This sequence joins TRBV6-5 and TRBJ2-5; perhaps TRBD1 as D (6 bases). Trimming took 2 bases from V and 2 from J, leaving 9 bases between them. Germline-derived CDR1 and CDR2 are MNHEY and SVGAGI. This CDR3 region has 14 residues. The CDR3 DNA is TGTGCCAGCAGTTACAAAGGACAGCAAGAGACCCAGTACTTC. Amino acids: CASSYKGQQETQYF.

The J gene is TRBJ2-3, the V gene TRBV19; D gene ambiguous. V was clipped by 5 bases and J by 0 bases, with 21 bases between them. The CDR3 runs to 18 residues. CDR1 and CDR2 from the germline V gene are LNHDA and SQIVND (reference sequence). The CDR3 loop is CASSSISLPVVSTDTQYF. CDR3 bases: TGTGCCAGTAGTTCAATTAGTCTCCCGGTCGTTAGCACAGATACGCAGTATTTT.

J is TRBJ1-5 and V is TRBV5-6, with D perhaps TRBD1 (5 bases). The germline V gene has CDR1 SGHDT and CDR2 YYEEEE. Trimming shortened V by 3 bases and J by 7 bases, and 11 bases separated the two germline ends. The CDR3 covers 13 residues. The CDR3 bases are TGTGCCAGCAGCTACGGGACGGACCAGCCCCAGCATTTT. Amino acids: CASSYGTDQPQHF.

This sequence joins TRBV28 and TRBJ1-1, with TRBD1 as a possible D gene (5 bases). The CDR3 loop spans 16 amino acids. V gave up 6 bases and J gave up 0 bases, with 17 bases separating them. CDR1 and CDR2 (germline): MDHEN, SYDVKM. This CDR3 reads CASSWEGPAMNTEAFF. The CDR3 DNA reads TGTGCCAGCAGCTGGGAGGGGCCGGCTATGAACACTGAAGCTTTCTTT.

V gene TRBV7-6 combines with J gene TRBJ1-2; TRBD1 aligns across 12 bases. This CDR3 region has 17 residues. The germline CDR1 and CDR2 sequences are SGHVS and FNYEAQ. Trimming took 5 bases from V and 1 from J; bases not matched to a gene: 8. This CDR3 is CASSPGTGGPLNYGYTF. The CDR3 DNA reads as TGTGCCAGCAGCCCAGGGACAGGGGGCCCTCTTAACTATGGCTACACCTTC.

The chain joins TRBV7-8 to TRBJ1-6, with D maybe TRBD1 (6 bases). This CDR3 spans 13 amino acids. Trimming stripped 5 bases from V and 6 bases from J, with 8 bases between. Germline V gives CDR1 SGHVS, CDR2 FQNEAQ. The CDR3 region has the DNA TGTGCCAGCAGCCGAGGGGGTAATTCACCCCTCCACTTT. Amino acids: CASSRGGNSPLHF.

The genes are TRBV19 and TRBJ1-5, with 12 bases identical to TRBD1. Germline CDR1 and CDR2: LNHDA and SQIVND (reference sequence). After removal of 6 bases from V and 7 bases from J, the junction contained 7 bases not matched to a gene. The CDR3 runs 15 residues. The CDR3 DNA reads TGTGCCAGTAGCCGGGACAGGGGGCAGGGGCAGCCCCAGCATTTT. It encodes CASSRDRGQGQPQHF.